A selection of T cell receptor beta chains follows, all from one sample in a study of blood T cell repertoires in COVID-19. Here immunoSEQ multiplex PCR was the method, and the copy in TCRdb shows in-frame clones only, minus some. Among about 160,000 clones listed, approximately 85% were seen once. The material sequenced was peripheral blood. The receptors were sampled from a woman aged 50 to 60 with COVID-19, enrolled during active disease. CDR3s include the opening cysteine and the closing phenylalanine or tryptophan. A D gene is named only where the DNA matches it firmly. Clone size appears in some rows only: once, few, many, or a class for an expanded clone.

clone_size j_call d_call v_call cdr3_aa cdr3_nt
NA TRBJ2-1 NA TRBV19 CASSTPPSGNEQFF TGTGCCAGTAGCACCCCACCCAGCGGAAATGAGCAGTTCTTC
NA TRBJ1-5 NA TRBV6-1 CASSDSLPQPQHF TGTGCCAGCAGTGACAGTTTACCCCAGCCCCAGCATTTT
NA TRBJ1-2 TRBD1 TRBV7-6 CASSLPSTGDYGYTF TGTGCCAGCAGCCTCCCATCGACAGGGGACTATGGCTACACCTTC
NA TRBJ1-1 TRBD1 TRBV6-5 CASSSPGGWTEAFF TGTGCCAGCAGTTCTCCAGGGGGCTGGACTGAAGCTTTCTTT
once TRBJ2-5 TRBD1 TRBV7-3 CASSLNPGGEETQYF TGTGCCAGCAGCTTAAATCCAGGGGGCGAAGAGACCCAGTACTTC
NA TRBJ1-3 TRBD1 TRBV29-1 CSGKRGPGGNTIYF TGCAGCGGGAAAAGGGGGCCAGGTGGAAACACCATATATTTT
once TRBJ1-2 TRBD1 TRBV7-2 CASSLYRTGENYGYTF TGTGCCAGCAGCCTATATAGGACAGGGGAAAACTATGGCTACACCTTC
NA TRBJ2-5 NA TRBV7-7 CASSLAANQGTQYF TGTGCCAGCAGCTTAGCCGCAAACCAGGGGACCCAGTACTTC
NA TRBJ2-7 TRBD1 TRBV7-9 CASSPGQPYEQYF TGTGCCAGCAGCCCGGGACAGCCTTACGAGCAGTACTTC
once TRBJ2-7 TRBD1 TRBV25-1 CASSDSDRGTVEYF TGTGCCAGCAGTGACTCCGACAGGGGGACGGTAGAGTACTTC
NA TRBJ1-3 NA TRBV7-9 CASSLEGYISGNTIYF TGTGCCAGCAGCTTAGAGGGGTACATCTCTGGAAACACCATATATTTT
NA TRBJ1-3 NA TRBV6-5 CASSNRGGSGNTIYF TGTGCCAGCAGTAATCGAGGGGGCTCTGGAAACACCATATATTTT
NA TRBJ1-1 NA TRBV7-2 CASSFRGTNTEAFF TGTGCCAGCAGCTTTCGGGGTACGAACACTGAAGCTTTCTTT